This T cell receptor (beta chain) was identified during a study of cytomegalovirus exposure and HLA in healthy donors. The overall study: Most donors, 70% to 85% of around 400 genotyped, fell in the Caucasian-associated ancestry cluster.

CDR3 length: 13 residues. The V gene's germline CDR1 is MNHEY and CDR2 SMNVEV (reference sequence). With 4 bases removed from V and 4 bases from J, the gap between germline ends came to 11 bases. PCR involved 60 Vbeta and 13 Jbeta primers. Using immunoSEQ multiplex PCR, the repertoire was profiled, and TCRdb retains in-frame clones only, with some absent. The sample yields roughly 92,000 clones, less than 8% seen once. Sequenced: PBMCs. The chain combines TRBV27 with TRBJ2-7; tentatively, D is TRBD2 (6 bases). The origin of this receptor is a man over 45 in good health and CMV-seronegative. The chain's CDR3 is CASSWGLSYEQYF. In DNA, the CDR3 is TGTGCCAGCAGTTGGGGACTGAGTTACGAGCAGTACTTC.